The sequence of this TCR beta chain was determined in a study of CD8 T cells in ankylosing spondylitis. V dropped 2 bases and J dropped 2; count of bases not matched to a gene: 4. The V gene's germline CDR1 is SGHRS and CDR2 YFSETQ. This CDR3 comprises 14 residues. Ten or more counts support this clonotype. Its antigen remains unknown. Whole-study results and caveats: For ankylosing spondylitis blood, a TCR beta motif of eight or nine highly homologous variants appeared characteristic.

Quantitative 5'-RACE with molecular barcodes generated TCR beta libraries. Each CDR3 protein gets one entry after TCRdb re-called the 5' RACE reads with MiXCR. The sample carries around 490,000 distinct CDR3 sequences, under 5.5% recorded once. The sequenced sample consisted of blood, either unsorted or a sorted T cell fraction (not recorded which). The TCR was taken from a male donor with ankylosing spondylitis. The chain has TRBV5-1 and TRBJ2-7; 7 nucleotides align to TRBD1. The CDR3 sequence is CASSLLGQTYEQYF. In DNA form, the CDR3 reads TGCGCCAGCAGCTTACTGGGACAGACCTACGAGCAGTACTTC.